This T cell receptor beta chain stems from a study of shared clonotypes between healthy human individuals. Study background: Ranging from 18 to 49 in age, donors were two women and a few men.

Selected positively for CCR7 and CD45RO-negative, naive CD8 cells excluded terminally differentiated effector memory CD45RA+ cells. Donors included only healthy HIV-negative adults lacking recent acute infections or vaccinations. Germline V gene data show CDR1 as SGHDT and CDR2 as YYEEEE. The CDR3 consists of 14 residues. V shed 6 bases and J shed 0 bases, with 10 bases lying between them. It was across several immunoSEQ plates that each subset's genomic DNA was evenly split. Profiling relied on immunoSEQ multiplex PCR, and the TCRdb table lists in-frame clones only, not all of them. The data contain around 560,000 clones, about 95% of them singletons. General study findings and limits: The sampled material consisted only of blood, and tissue repertoires are likely to differ.

To note about this clone: Its antigen is not known.

The rearrangement links TRBV5-6 to TRBJ1-5; D is perhaps TRBD1 (5 bases). The TCR comes from a woman in her thirties in good health. The sample comprised naive CD8+ T cells sorted from blood. CDR3 sequence (DNA): TGTGCCAGCACCCCGGGGGGTAGCAATCAGCCCCAGCATTTT. Its protein product is CASTPGGSNQPQHF.